These T cell receptor beta chains were read from a single sample in a study of T cells in Graves' hyperthyroidism and ophthalmopathy. TCRdb reanalysed the multiplex PCR reads using MiXCR and keeps one entry per CDR3 protein. This sample has roughly 560,000 distinct CDR3 sequences, with 14% to 15% found just once. Sequencing was done on a sample of blood. The source of these receptors is a woman in her forties with Graves' ophthalmopathy. Both conserved end residues are part of each CDR3. D genes are given only for firm matches. For some rows the clone size is stated as once, few or many, or as a class when expanded; others skip it.

CDR3 protein	CDR3 DNA	clone size	J gene	V gene	D gene
CSGTQGPFTEAFF	TGCAGCGGGACACAGGGGCCTTTCACTGAAGCTTTCTTT	many	TRBJ1-1	TRBV29-1	TRBD1
CASLNTEAFF	TGTGCCAGCTTGAACACTGAAGCTTTCTTT	many	TRBJ1-1	TRBV28	NA
CASGESGTGGEQYF	TGTGCCAGCGGGGAATCCGGGACAGGGGGTGAGCAGTACTTC	many	TRBJ2-7	TRBV2	TRBD1
CASRNRGMETQYF	TGTGCCAGCAGAAACAGGGGGATGGAGACCCAGTACTTC	many	TRBJ2-5	TRBV6-5	TRBD1
CASSPNQSPIYEETQYF	TGTGCCAGCAGTCCGAACCAGTCGCCGATCTATGAAGAGACCCAGTACTTC	NA	TRBJ2-5	TRBV3-1	NA
CSALGLAGRGTGELFF	TGCAGTGCATTGGGACTAGCGGGGCGGGGCACCGGGGAGCTGTTTTTT	NA	TRBJ2-2	TRBV20-1	TRBD2
CASSLMAGYETQYF	TGTGCCAGCAGCTTGATGGCAGGGTATGAGACCCAGTACTTC	many	TRBJ2-5	TRBV5-6	NA
CASSLQGSYQETQYF	TGTGCCAGCAGTTTACAGGGTTCGTACCAAGAGACCCAGTACTTC	many	TRBJ2-5	TRBV27	NA
CASSFMSRINYGYTF	TGTGCCAGCAGTTTCATGAGTAGGATCAACTATGGCTACACCTTC	many	TRBJ1-2	TRBV27	NA
CSGRGKETQYF	TGCAGCGGTCGCGGGAAGGAGACCCAGTACTTC	many	TRBJ2-5	TRBV29-1	NA
CASSLVGRENSEQYF	TGTGCCAGCAGCTTAGTCGGCAGGGAGAACTCCGAGCAGTACTTC	NA	TRBJ2-7	TRBV13	NA
CAWSAPSLTQYF	TGTGCCTGGAGTGCGCCCTCCCTAACGCAGTATTTT	NA	TRBJ2-3	TRBV30	NA
CASSEGRSAGEQYF	TGTGCCAGCAGTGAGGGTCGGTCCGCGGGCGAGCAGTACTTC	NA	TRBJ2-7	TRBV2	NA
CASSITGTSKRRNEQYF	TGTGCCAGCAGTATAACCGGGACTAGCAAAAGGCGGAACGAGCAGTACTTC	many	TRBJ2-7	TRBV28	TRBD2
CASLTRAGLTNYGYAF	TGTGCCAGTCTAACTCGAGCCGGGCTGACTAACTATGGCTACGCCTTC	many	TRBJ1-2	TRBV27	NA
CSAIRQGWDQPQHF	TGCAGTGCTATCAGACAGGGATGGGATCAGCCCCAGCATTTT	NA	TRBJ1-5	TRBV20-1	TRBD1
CSASVGADSYTF	TGCAGTGCTAGTGTCGGAGCGGACAGCTACACCTTC	many	TRBJ1-2	TRBV20-1	NA
CASSVGSLAGDYEQYF	TGTGCCAGCAGCGTAGGTTCACTAGCGGGGGACTACGAGCAGTACTTC	many	TRBJ2-7	TRBV9	TRBD2
CASSYWVLAEAFF	TGTGCCAGCAGTTATTGGGTGCTCGCTGAAGCTTTCTTT	many	TRBJ1-1	TRBV6-5	NA
CASSLGGLAGSGTQYF	TGTGCCAGCAGCTTAGGCGGACTAGCGGGCTCAGGGACCCAGTACTTC	many	TRBJ2-5	TRBV7-6	TRBD2
CASSLTNDLSEQYF	TGTGCCAGCAGTTTGACTAACGACCTAAGCGAGCAGTACTTC	many	TRBJ2-7	TRBV28	NA
CASSPEVPRDTLSNTEAFF	TGTGCCAGCAGCCCAGAGGTCCCGCGGGACACCTTATCGAACACTGAAGCTTTCTTT	many	TRBJ1-1	TRBV3-1	NA
CASRQGPGHEQFF	TGTGCCAGCAGGCAGGGGCCAGGCCATGAGCAGTTCTTC	many	TRBJ2-1	TRBV7-3	NA
CSAVGPRGATDEQFF	TGCAGTGCAGTGGGTCCCCGGGGGGCTACGGATGAGCAGTTCTTC	NA	TRBJ2-1	TRBV20-1	NA
CSVGAGQETQYF	TGCAGCGTTGGGGCCGGTCAAGAGACCCAGTACTTC	many	TRBJ2-5	TRBV29-1	NA
CASRYARGQTNTEAFF	TGTGCCAGCAGGTATGCGAGGGGACAGACGAACACTGAAGCTTTCTTT	NA	TRBJ1-1	TRBV7-8	TRBD1